Sequencing of this T cell receptor beta chain was carried out in a study of T-cell memory formation after mild COVID-19. Germline V gene sequence: CDR1 SEHNR, CDR2 FQNEAQ (reference sequence). CDR3 size: 17 residues. V dropped 3 bases and J dropped 3; count of bases not matched to a gene: 10. TCRdb used MiXCR to reprocess the 5' RACE reads, holding one entry per CDR3 protein. The sample yields a few hundred thousand distinct CDR3 sequences, approximately 20% seen once. Sequencing used PBMCs or a T cell subset sorted from them (not recorded which). The J gene is TRBJ2-5, the V gene TRBV7-9; 10 nucleotides agree with TRBD2. The clonotype originates from a man between 18 and 29 years old who had mild COVID-19 (a few samples of this study predate the infection). Cell type and time point are not known. For the CDR3, the DNA is TGTGCCAGCAGCTTCGGTCCCAGCGGGGGGGAGGAAGAGACCCAGTACTTC. Translated: CASSFGPSGGEEETQYF.